This T cell receptor (beta chain) was profiled in a study of control samples from healthy donors and cancer patients. TCRdb keeps only in-frame clones here, not all; method: immunoSEQ multiplex PCR. The repertoire includes 120,000 to 150,000 clones, more than 85% of them detected once, and about 3% sits in the top ten. V was shortened by 5 bases and J by 6 bases, with 11 bases between the two germline ends. The CDR3 has 13 residues. CDR1 is LNHDA and CDR2 is SQIVND in the germline V gene (reference sequence). The rearrangement uses TRBV19 and TRBJ1-5; D is perhaps TRBD1 (5 bases). Sequences were obtained from blood. The sequence was obtained from a young man in good health. CDR3 amino acids: CASSEGILQPQHF. DNA of the CDR3: TGTGCCAGTAGTGAGGGGATCCTTCAGCCCCAGCATTTT.